This passage covers 26 T cell receptor beta chains from one sample sequenced in a study of CD4 T cells in relation to SARS-CoV-2 and coronaviruses. Antigens of these TCRs are unknown. The assay was immunoSEQ multiplex PCR, and TCRdb's table has in-frame clones only and misses some. Here the sample spans roughly 23,000 clones, about three quarters being singletons. Before the COVID-19 pandemic, during about 2011-2019, CD4+ T cells were taken from unexposed donors. CD4+ T cells were isolated from the cells after 10 days of culture. Sequences were obtained from CD4+ T cells from PBMCs, cultured in vitro. The receptor source for this set is a human donor in good health.

The gene calls are TRBV21-1 and TRBJ2-5; the D segment call TRBD1 is taken from the table without a DNA check. TRBV21-1 is a pseudogene segment. There are 16 residues in the CDR3. The CDR3: CASNCIRDRVQETQYF. CDR3 DNA: TGTGCCAGCAACTGCATCCGGGACAGGGTCCAAGAGACCCAGTACTTC.

This chain uses TRBV24-1 with TRBJ1-6, with a weak D call TRBD1 (6 bases). CDR3 size: 14 residues. The germline gives CDR1 KGHDR, CDR2 SFDVKD. Trimming removed 3 bases at V and 9 bases at J, with 11 bases between. CDR3 nucleotide sequence: TGTGCCACCAGTGATACAGGGCATGGTTCACCCCTCCACTTT. Amino acids: CATSDTGHGSPLHF.

V is TRBV12-3 or TRBV12-4 and J is TRBJ2-4; a weak D match, TRBD2 (6 bases). V lost 8 bases and J lost 4, with 12 bases in between. This CDR3 region has 13 residues. In nucleotides, the CDR3 is TGTGCCAGCTCCCAGGGAGGTAAAAACATTCAGTACTTC. Its protein is CASSQGGKNIQYF.

The CDR3 loop is CASSLASEYEQYF. The CDR3 nucleotides are TGTGCCAGCAGCTTAGCGTCGGAATACGAGCAGTACTTC. The V gene is TRBV7-2, the J gene TRBJ2-7; D gene uncertain. CDR3 size: 13 residues. The V end lost 0 bases, the J end lost 4 bases, and 7 bases lay between the germline ends. The germline gives CDR1 SGHTA, CDR2 FQGNSA.

The chain uses TRBV30 and TRBJ2-3, with 14 bases matching TRBD2. CDR3 size: 16 residues. Germline V gives CDR1 GTSNPN, CDR2 SVGIG (reference sequence). V lost 3 bases to trimming and J lost 6 bases; unmatched junction nucleotides: 8. CDR3 residues: CAWRKGTSGSRDTQYF. CDR3 DNA: TGTGCCTGGAGAAAAGGGACTAGCGGGAGTCGGGATACGCAGTATTTT.

V is TRBV7-3 and J is TRBJ1-1; D perhaps matches TRBD1 (5 bases). V was cut by 5 bases and J by 4 bases, with 14 bases left in between. The CDR3 is 14 residues long. Germline V gene data show CDR1 as SGHTA and CDR2 as FQGTGA. The CDR3, as DNA: TGTGCCAGCAGCATGACGGGGGAGTCCACTGAAGCTTTCTTT. As protein: CASSMTGESTEAFF.

The chain combines TRBV28 with TRBJ1-5; 7 nucleotides agree with TRBD1. The CDR3 consists of 15 residues. The V and J ends lost 7 bases and 0 bases, in that order; junction bases with no gene match: 6. Germline V gives CDR1 MDHEN, CDR2 SYDVKM. In DNA, the CDR3 is TGTGCCAGCACTCTGACAGGGATTAGCAATCAGCCCCAGCATTTT. This codes for CASTLTGISNQPQHF.

This chain joins TRBV19 and TRBJ2-2; no reliable D call. The V end lost 9 bases, the J end lost 6 bases, and 20 bases lay between the germline ends. The CDR3 covers 15 residues. Germline-derived CDR1 and CDR2 are LNHDA and SQIVND (reference sequence). The CDR3 reads CASSRTAVGSGELFF. In DNA form, the CDR3 reads TGTGCCAGCAGCAGGACCGCCGTTGGGTCCGGGGAGCTGTTTTTT.

The gene calls are TRBV3-1 (or the pseudogene TRBV3-2) and TRBJ2-5, with 8 bases fitting TRBD2. The CDR3 is 13 residues long. CDR1 is LGHDT and CDR2 is YNNKEL in the germline V gene (reference sequence). Trimming cost V 7 bases and J 5 bases; bases outside gene matches: 6. The chain's CDR3 is CASKGLVVETQYF. CDR3 sequence (DNA): TGTGCCAGCAAGGGACTAGTCGTCGAGACCCAGTACTTC.

This sequence joins TRBV5-1 and TRBJ2-5; possible D gene TRBD2, 6 bases. Trimming cost V 5 bases and J 4 bases, with 15 bases left between them. The CDR3 extends over 14 amino acids. CDR1 is SGHRS and CDR2 is YFSETQ in the germline V gene. This chain's CDR3 is CASRIAPEGETQYF. DNA for the CDR3: TGCGCCAGCAGAATCGCCCCGGAGGGAGAGACCCAGTACTTC.

V usage is TRBV24-1 and J usage is TRBJ2-1; no clear D gene. This CDR3 has 12 residues. CDR1 and CDR2 (germline): KGHDR, SFDVKD. With 9 bases removed from V and 7 bases from J, the gap between germline ends came to 12 bases. CDR3 region: CATAKEWNEQFF. For the CDR3, the DNA is TGTGCCACCGCCAAAGAGTGGAATGAGCAGTTCTTC.

V and J are TRBV6-5 and TRBJ1-2, with D tentatively TRBD1 (5 bases). This CDR3 is built from 13 residues. The V end was cut by 6 bases, the J end by 0 bases, with 8 bases between. CDR1 and CDR2 (germline): MNHEY, SVGAGI. CDR3 sequence: CASRQASNYGYTF. The CDR3 DNA is TGTGCCAGCAGACAGGCTTCTAACTATGGCTACACCTTC.

The chain has TRBV27 and TRBJ2-6, with TRBD1 matching over 8 bases. Trimming took 7 bases from V and 3 from J; bases not matched to a gene: 8. Germline CDR1 and CDR2: MNHEY and SMNVEV (reference sequence). The CDR3 sequence is 16 residues long. The DNA for the CDR3 is TGTGCCAGCACCCGGGACAGGTCGTTTGGGGCCAACGTCCTGACTTTC. Its translation is CASTRDRSFGANVLTF.

The chain combines TRBV2 with TRBJ2-5, with D possibly matching TRBD1 (6 bases). CDR3 length: 12 residues. CDR1 and CDR2 (germline): SNHLY, FYNNEI. With 6 bases removed from V and 6 bases from J, the gap between germline ends came to 11 bases. CDR3 sequence (DNA): TGTGCCAGCAGCCTACAGGGACAGACCCAGTACTTC. It is translated as CASSLQGQTQYF.

The chain couples TRBV10-3 to TRBJ2-1; D call uncertain. Germline V gives CDR1 ENHRY, CDR2 SYGVKD. The CDR3 loop spans 13 amino acids. V was cut by 2 bases and J by 5 bases, with 7 bases left in between. CDR3 amino acids: CAISEARDNEQFF. CDR3 bases: TGTGCCATCAGTGAGGCCCGGGACAATGAGCAGTTCTTC.

This chain connects TRBV13 to TRBJ2-7; D perhaps matches TRBD1 (5 bases). The V gene's germline CDR1 is PRHDT and CDR2 FYEKMQ (reference sequence). V was pared by 3 bases and J by 4 bases, with 16 bases between. The length of the CDR3 is 15 residues. The CDR3 sequence is CASSLTAKSTYEQYF. CDR3 nucleotide sequence: TGTGCCAGCAGCTTGACAGCCAAATCCACTTACGAGCAGTACTTC.

The rearrangement joins TRBV11-2 to TRBJ1-1, with D uncertain. V was shortened by 8 bases and J by 4 bases, with 11 bases between the two germline ends. CDR3 size: 12 residues. Germline assignment: CDR1 SGHAT and CDR2 FQNNGV. The CDR3 DNA reads TGTGCCAGCGGACCTCCAAGCACTGAAGCTTTCTTT. Translation gives CASGPPSTEAFF.

This clone appeared a single time. The chain recombines TRBV9 with TRBJ1-1, with D possibly matching TRBD1 (6 bases). CDR3 length equals 14 residues. V lost 4 bases and J 7 bases, leaving 17 bases between the germline ends. Germline assignment: CDR1 SGDLS and CDR2 YYNGEE. DNA for the CDR3: TGTGCCAGCAGCACCGGGGGGGGGCAGGGTGAAGCTTTCTTT. Its translation: CASSTGGGQGEAFF.

The chain has TRBV20-1 and TRBJ2-3, with D unresolved. The V and J ends lost 4 bases and 2 bases respectively, with 4 bases between them. The CDR3 contains 11 residues. Germline V lookup: CDR1 DFQATT, CDR2 SNEGSKA (reference sequence). The DNA for the CDR3 is TGCAGTGCTATTATCACAGATACGCAGTATTTT. Its translation is CSAIITDTQYF.

This clone was observed once. The rearrangement uses TRBV2 and TRBJ2-7, with 12 positions matching TRBD2. The V and J ends lost 7 bases and 12 bases, in that order; junction bases with no gene match: 10. Germline lookup yields CDR1 SNHLY and CDR2 FYNNEI. This CDR3 has 13 amino acids. The CDR3 DNA is TGTGCCAGCACCTTGACTAGCGGGAGAGGTTCGTACTTC. Protein product: CASTLTSGRGSYF. The whole variable domain, remainder taken from reference TRBV2 and TRBJ2-7, is EPEVTQTPSHQVTQMGQEVILRCVPISNHLYFYWYRQILGQKVEFLVSFYNNEISEKSEIFDDQFSVERPDGSNFTLKIRSTKLEDSAMYFCASTLTSGRGSYFGPGTRLTVT.

The chain couples TRBV5-6 to TRBJ1-5, with 8 bases identical to TRBD1. Germline loops: CDR1 SGHDT, CDR2 YYEEEE. This CDR3 has 15 residues. V lost 3 bases and J lost 6; bases outside the gene matches: 8. In nucleotides, the CDR3 is TGTGCCAGCAGCTACCGGACAGGGCTGCGTCAGCCCCAGCATTTT. Protein sequence: CASSYRTGLRQPQHF. Based on the CDR3 plus reference TRBV5-6 and TRBJ1-5, the full variable domain is DAGVTQSPTHLIKTRGQQVTLRCSPKSGHDTVSWYQQALGQGPQFIFQYYEEEERQRGNFPDRFSGHQFPNYSSELNVNALLLGDSALYLCASSYRTGLRQPQHFGDGTRLSIL.

The chain recombines TRBV18 with TRBJ2-1, with 11 bases identical to TRBD1. The germline gives CDR1 KGHSH, CDR2 LQKENI. V lost 4 bases to trimming and J lost 5 bases; unmatched junction nucleotides: 4. The CDR3 runs 15 residues. The CDR3 region has the DNA TGTGCCAGCTCACAAGGGACAGGGGGGCACAATGAGCAGTTCTTC. Its protein product is CASSQGTGGHNEQFF.

V usage is TRBV9 and J usage is TRBJ2-5, with 10 positions matching TRBD2. Germline V CDR1 and CDR2: SGDLS, YYNGEE. With V trimmed by 0 bases and J by 7 bases, 9 bases remained unmatched. CDR3 size: 16 residues. CDR3 loop: CASSVEDLAGVVTQYF. The CDR3 nucleotides are TGTGCCAGCAGCGTAGAGGATCTAGCGGGAGTCGTGACCCAGTACTTC.

This clone was seen only once. The rearrangement links TRBV28 to TRBJ2-1, with D hard to call. The CDR3 totals 13 residues. V was trimmed by 3 bases and J by 12 bases, leaving 15 bases between them. The germline V gene encodes CDR1 MDHEN and CDR2 SYDVKM. The CDR3 coding sequence is TGTGCCAGCAGTTTCACAGCTGGTCTGAGGCAGTTCTTC. Protein: CASSFTAGLRQFF.

The chain uses TRBV10-3 and TRBJ2-5; 10 bases are a match to TRBD1. V gave up 2 bases and J gave up 3 bases; unmatched junction bases: 3. This CDR3 spans 15 amino acids. The germline gives CDR1 ENHRY, CDR2 SYGVKD. CDR3 DNA sequence: TGTGCCATCAGTGAGCCGACAGGGGGCAAAGAGACCCAGTACTTC. Translating gives CAISEPTGGKETQYF.

This chain connects TRBV5-1 to TRBJ1-6; possibly TRBD1 for D (5 bases). Trimming took 0 bases from V and 5 from J, leaving 9 bases between them. The CDR3 length is 15 residues. Germline V gene lookup returns CDR1 SGHRS and CDR2 YFSETQ. Written as DNA, the CDR3 is TGCGCCAGCAGCTTGGCCGGGACTAATAATTCACCCCTCCACTTT. Residues: CASSLAGTNNSPLHF. The full variable domain, rest sourced from reference TRBV5-1 and TRBJ1-6, is KAGVTQTPRYLIKTRGQQVTLSCSPISGHRSVSWYQQTPGQGLQFLFEYFSETQRNKGNFPGRFSGRQFSNSRSEMNVSTLELGDSALYLCASSLAGTNNSPLHFGNGTRLTVT.